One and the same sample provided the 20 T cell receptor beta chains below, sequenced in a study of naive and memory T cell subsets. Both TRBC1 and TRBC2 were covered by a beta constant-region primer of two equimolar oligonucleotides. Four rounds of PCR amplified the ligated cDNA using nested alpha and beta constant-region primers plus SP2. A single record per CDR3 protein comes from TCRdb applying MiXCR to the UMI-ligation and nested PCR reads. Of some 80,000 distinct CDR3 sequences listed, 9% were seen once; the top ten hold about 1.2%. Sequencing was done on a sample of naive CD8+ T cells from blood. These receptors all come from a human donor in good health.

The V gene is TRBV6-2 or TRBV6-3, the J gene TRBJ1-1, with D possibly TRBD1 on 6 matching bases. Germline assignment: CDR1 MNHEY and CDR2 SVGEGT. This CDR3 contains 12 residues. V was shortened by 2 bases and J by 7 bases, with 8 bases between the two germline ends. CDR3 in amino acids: CASSYGGHEAFF. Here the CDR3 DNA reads TGTGCCAGCAGTTACGGGGGCCATGAAGCTTTCTTT.

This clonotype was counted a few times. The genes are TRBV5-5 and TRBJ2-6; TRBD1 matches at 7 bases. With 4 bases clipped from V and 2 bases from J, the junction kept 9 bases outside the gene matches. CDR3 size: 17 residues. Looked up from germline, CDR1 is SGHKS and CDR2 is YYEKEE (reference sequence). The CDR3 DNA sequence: TGTGCCAGCAGCCTATACCCTGACAGGGCTGGGGCCAACGTCCTGACTTTC. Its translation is CASSLYPDRAGANVLTF.

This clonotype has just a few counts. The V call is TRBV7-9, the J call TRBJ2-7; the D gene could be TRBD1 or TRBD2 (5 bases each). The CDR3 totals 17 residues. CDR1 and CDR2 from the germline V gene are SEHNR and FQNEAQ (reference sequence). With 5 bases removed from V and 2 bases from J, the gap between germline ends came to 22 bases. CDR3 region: CASSSQTTGTDTYEQYF. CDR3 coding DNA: TGTGCCAGCAGCAGCCAGACCACCGGGACGGACACCTACGAGCAGTACTTC.

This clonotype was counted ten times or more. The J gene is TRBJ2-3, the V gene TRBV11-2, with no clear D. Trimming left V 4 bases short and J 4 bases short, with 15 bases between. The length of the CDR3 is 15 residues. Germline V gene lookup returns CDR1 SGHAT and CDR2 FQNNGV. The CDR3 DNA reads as TGTGCCAGCAGCTCTCGTTATGGGGATCCAGATACGCAGTATTTT. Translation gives CASSSRYGDPDTQYF.

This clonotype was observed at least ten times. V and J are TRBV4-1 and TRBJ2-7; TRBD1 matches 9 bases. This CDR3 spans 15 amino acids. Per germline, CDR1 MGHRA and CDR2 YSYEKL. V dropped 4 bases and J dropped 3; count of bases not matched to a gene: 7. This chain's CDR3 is CASSLNDRGDYEQYF. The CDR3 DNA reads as TGCGCCAGCAGCCTAAACGACAGGGGGGACTACGAGCAGTACTTC.

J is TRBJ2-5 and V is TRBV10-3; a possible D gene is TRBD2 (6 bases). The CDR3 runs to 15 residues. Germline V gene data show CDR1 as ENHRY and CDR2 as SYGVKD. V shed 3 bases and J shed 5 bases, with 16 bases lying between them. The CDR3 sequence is CAISETAGNRETQYF. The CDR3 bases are TGTGCCATCAGTGAAACGGCGGGAAACAGGGAGACCCAGTACTTC.

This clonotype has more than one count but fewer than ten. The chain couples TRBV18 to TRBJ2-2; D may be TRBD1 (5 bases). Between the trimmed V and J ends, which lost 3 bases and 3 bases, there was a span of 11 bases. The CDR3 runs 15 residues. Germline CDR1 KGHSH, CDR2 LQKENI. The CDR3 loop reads CASSPDRFDTGELFF. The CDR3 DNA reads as TGTGCCAGCTCACCCGACAGATTCGACACCGGGGAGCTGTTTTTT.

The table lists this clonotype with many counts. CDR3: CSASFNEQFF. The CDR3, as DNA: TGCAGTGCTAGTTTCAATGAGCAGTTCTTC. The chain links TRBV20-1 to TRBJ2-1, with unresolved D. The CDR3 loop spans 10 amino acids. The ends were cut back, 3 bases at V and 6 bases at J, with 3 bases in the middle. The V gene's germline CDR1 is DFQATT and CDR2 SNEGSKA (reference sequence).

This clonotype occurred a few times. The CDR3 region has the DNA TGTGCCAGTAGCCAATATGGGGGAGGGCAGAAGAGTCCTTACAATGAGCAGTTCTTC. It encodes CASSQYGGGQKSPYNEQFF. This rearrangement joins TRBV19 to TRBJ2-1, with 7 bases identical to TRBD2. Germline-derived CDR1 and CDR2 are LNHDA and SQIVND (reference sequence). This CDR3 spans 19 amino acids. The V gene end was trimmed by 6 bases and the J gene end by 4 bases; junction bases not matched to a gene: 21. Variable domain in full (rest from reference TRBV19 and TRBJ2-1): DGGITQSPKYLFRKEGQNVTLSCEQNLNHDAMYWYRQDPGQGLRLIYYSQIVNDFQKGDIAEGYSVSREKKESFPLTVTSAQKNPTAFYLCASSQYGGGQKSPYNEQFFGPGTRLTVL.

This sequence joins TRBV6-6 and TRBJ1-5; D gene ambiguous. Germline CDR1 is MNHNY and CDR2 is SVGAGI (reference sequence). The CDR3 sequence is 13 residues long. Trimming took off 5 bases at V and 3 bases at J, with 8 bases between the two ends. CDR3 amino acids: CASSPGLNQPQHF. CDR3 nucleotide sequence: TGTGCCAGCAGTCCGGGCCTCAATCAGCCCCAGCATTTT.

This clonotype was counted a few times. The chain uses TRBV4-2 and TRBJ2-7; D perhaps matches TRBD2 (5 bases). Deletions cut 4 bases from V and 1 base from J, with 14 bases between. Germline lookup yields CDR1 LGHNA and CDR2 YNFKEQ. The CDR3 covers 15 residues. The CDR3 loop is CASSPWWETSYEQYF. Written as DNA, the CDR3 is TGTGCCAGCAGCCCTTGGTGGGAGACTTCCTACGAGCAGTACTTC.

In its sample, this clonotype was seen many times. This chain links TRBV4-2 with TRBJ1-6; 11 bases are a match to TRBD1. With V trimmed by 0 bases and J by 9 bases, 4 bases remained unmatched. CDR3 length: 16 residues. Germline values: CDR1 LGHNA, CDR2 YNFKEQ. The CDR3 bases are TGTGCCAGCAGCCAAGAATTAGGACAGGGGGCTTCACCCCTCCACTTT. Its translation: CASSQELGQGASPLHF.

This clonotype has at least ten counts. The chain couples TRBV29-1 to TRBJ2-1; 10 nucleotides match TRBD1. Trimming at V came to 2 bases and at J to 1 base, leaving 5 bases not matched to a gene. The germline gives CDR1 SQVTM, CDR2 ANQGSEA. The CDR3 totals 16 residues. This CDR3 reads CSVEQGQGGSYNEQFF. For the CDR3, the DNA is TGCAGCGTTGAACAAGGACAGGGGGGTTCCTACAATGAGCAGTTCTTC.

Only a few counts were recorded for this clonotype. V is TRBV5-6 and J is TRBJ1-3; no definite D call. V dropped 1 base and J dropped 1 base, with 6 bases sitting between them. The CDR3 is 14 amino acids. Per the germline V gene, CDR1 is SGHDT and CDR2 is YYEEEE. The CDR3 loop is CASSLRGSGNTIYF. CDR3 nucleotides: TGTGCCAGCAGCTTGCGAGGGTCTGGAAACACCATATATTTT.

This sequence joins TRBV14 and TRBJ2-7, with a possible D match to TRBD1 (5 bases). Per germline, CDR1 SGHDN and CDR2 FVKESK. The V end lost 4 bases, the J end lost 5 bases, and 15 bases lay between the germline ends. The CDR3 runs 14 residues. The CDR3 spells CASSPTPDMDEQYF. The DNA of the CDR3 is TGTGCCAGCAGCCCTACTCCGGACATGGACGAGCAGTACTTC.

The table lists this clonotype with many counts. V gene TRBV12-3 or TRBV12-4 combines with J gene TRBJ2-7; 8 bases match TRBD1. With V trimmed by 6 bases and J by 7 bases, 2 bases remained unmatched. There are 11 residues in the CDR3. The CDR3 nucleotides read TGTGCCAGCAGAACAGGGGGAGAGCAGTACTTC. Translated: CASRTGGEQYF.

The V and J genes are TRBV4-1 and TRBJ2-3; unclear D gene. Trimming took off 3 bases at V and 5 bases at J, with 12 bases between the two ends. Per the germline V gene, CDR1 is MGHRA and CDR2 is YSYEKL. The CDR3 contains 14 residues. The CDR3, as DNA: TGCGCCAGCAGCCACACGCTGCGTGAAGATACGCAGTATTTT. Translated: CASSHTLREDTQYF.

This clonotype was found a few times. For the CDR3, the DNA is TGCAGTGCTAGTTTGGACAGGGGCCAAGAGACCCAGTACTTC. It is translated as CSASLDRGQETQYF. V usage is TRBV20-1 and J usage is TRBJ2-5, with 9 bases fitting TRBD1. Unmatched junction bases numbered 3, after V lost 3 bases and J lost 1 base. Germline CDR1 reads DFQATT; CDR2 reads SNEGSKA (reference sequence). The CDR3 runs 14 residues.

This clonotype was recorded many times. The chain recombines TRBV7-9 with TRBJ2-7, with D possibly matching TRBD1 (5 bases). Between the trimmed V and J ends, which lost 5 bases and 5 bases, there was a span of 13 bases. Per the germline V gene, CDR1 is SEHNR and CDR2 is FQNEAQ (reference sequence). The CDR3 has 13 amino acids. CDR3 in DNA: TGTGCCAGCAGCCCAGGGTTCTCGGACGAGCAGTACTTC. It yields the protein CASSPGFSDEQYF.

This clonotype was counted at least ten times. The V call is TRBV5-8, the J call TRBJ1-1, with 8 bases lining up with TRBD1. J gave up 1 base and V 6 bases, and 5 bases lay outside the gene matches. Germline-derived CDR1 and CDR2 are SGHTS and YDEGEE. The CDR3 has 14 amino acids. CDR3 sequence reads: CASMSGQANTEAFF. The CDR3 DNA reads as TGTGCCAGCATGTCGGGACAGGCGAACACTGAAGCTTTCTTT.